This TCR beta chain was sequenced in a study of a mutant IDH1 vaccine in newly diagnosed glioma. Whole-study context: Radiotherapy alone preceded vaccination by 4-6 weeks; alternatively, vaccination started with temozolomide cycles.

Time point of the sample: week 35, safety follow-up. A single vaccine dose contained 300 ug of mutant IDH1 20-mer peptide, and topical imiquimod was used with it. This clone was seen a single time. The antigen is unknown. Profiled with immunoSEQ multiplex PCR; TCRdb holds only in-frame clones, not every one. The sample holds tens of thousands of clones; 81% are singletons and the top ten take 4.5% to 5.5%. The sequenced sample was PBMCs, obtained from a glioma patient whose treatment included an IDH1 peptide vaccine. This clonotype was sampled from a woman aged 40 to 50 with glioma. Some clones in this sample may be carry-over from other donors' samples.

CDR3 residues: CASSRTLELLNYGYTF. CDR3 DNA sequence: TGCGCCAGCAGCCGCACGCTGGAGCTTCTTAACTATGGCTACACCTTC. The genes are TRBV4-1 and TRBJ1-2; D uncertain. From germline, CDR1 is MGHRA and CDR2 YSYEKL. The CDR3 has 16 amino acids. V was pared by 4 bases and J by 1 base, with 16 bases between.